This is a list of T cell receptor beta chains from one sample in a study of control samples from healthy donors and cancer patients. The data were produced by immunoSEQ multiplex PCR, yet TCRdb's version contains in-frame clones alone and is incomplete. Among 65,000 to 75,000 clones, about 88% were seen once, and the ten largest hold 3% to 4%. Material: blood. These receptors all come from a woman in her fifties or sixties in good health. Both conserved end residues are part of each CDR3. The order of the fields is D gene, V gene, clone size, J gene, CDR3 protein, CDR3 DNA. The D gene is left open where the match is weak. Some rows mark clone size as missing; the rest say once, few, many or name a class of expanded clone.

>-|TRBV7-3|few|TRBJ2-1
CASSLNALSYNEQFF
TGTGCCAGCAGCTTAAATGCGCTCTCCTACAATGAGCAGTTCTTC
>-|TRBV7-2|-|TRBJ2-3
CASSRRGGGDIADTQYF
TGTGCCAGCAGTCGGAGGGGAGGGGGCGATATCGCAGATACGCAGTATTTT
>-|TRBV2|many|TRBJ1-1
CASRRGGGVGAFF
TGTGCCAGCAGAAGGGGTGGTGGGGTTGGGGCTTTCTTT
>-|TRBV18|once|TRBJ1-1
CASSPPGHRENTEAFF
TGTGCCAGCTCACCACCCGGTCACAGAGAGAACACTGAAGCTTTCTTT
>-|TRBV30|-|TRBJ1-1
CAWSVLGGFSTEAFF
TGTGCCTGGAGCGTATTGGGGGGATTTAGCACTGAAGCTTTCTTT
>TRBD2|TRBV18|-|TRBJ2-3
CASSRGRAVDTQYF
TGTGCCAGCTCGCGGGGGAGGGCCGTGGATACGCAGTATTTT
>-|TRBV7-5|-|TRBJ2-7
CARSNRGEYYEQYF
TGTGCCAGAAGCAACCGCGGGGAGTACTACGAGCAGTACTTC
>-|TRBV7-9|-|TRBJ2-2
CASSLVVGNTGELFF
TGTGCCAGCAGCTTAGTTGTGGGGAACACCGGGGAGCTGTTTTTT
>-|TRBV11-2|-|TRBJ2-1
CASGLNVEQFF
TGTGCCAGCGGTTTGAACGTTGAGCAGTTCTTC
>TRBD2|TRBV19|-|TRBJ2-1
CASSKVGLAGNEQFF
TGTGCCAGTAGTAAGGTTGGGCTAGCGGGGAATGAGCAGTTCTTC
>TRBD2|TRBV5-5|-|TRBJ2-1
CASSLGVAGVNEQFF
TGTGCCAGCAGCTTGGGAGTAGCGGGAGTCAATGAGCAGTTCTTC
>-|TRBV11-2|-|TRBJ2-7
CASSQPYGYSLYEQYF
TGTGCCAGCAGCCAACCGTACGGGTACAGCCTCTACGAGCAGTACTTC
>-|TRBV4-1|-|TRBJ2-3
CASSRPGIGTDTQYF
TGCGCCAGCAGCCGCCCAGGTATAGGCACAGATACGCAGTATTTT
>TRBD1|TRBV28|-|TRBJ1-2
CASSRRDRGNYGYTF
TGTGCCAGCAGCCGGCGGGACAGGGGTAACTATGGCTACACCTTC
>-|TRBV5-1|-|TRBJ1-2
CASSGRGGAPGYTF
TGCGCCAGCAGCGGACGCGGGGGGGCGCCTGGCTACACCTTC
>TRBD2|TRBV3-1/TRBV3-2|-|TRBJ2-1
CASSRTPGTSGIYNEQFF
TGTGCCAGCAGCCGTACCCCCGGGACTAGCGGGATCTACAATGAGCAGTTCTTC
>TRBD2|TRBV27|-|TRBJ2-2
CASSLRGRPTGELFF
TGTGCCAGCAGTTTACGCGGGAGACCCACCGGGGAGCTGTTTTTT
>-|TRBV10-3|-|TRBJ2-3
CAIRDAVSTDTQYF
TGTGCCATCAGAGACGCAGTGAGCACAGATACGCAGTATTTT
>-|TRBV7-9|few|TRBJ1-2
CASSLGRLGGYTF
TGTGCCAGCAGCTTAGGTAGACTGGGCGGCTACACCTTC
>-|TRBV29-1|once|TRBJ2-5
CSVASGGGETQYF
TGCAGCGTTGCCAGCGGAGGGGGTGAGACCCAGTACTTC
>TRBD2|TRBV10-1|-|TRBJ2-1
CASSRSGTYNEQFF
TGCGCCAGCAGTCGAAGCGGGACTTACAATGAGCAGTTCTTC
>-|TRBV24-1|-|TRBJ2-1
CATSEPGLLGNEQFF
TGTGCCACCAGTGAACCCGGACTGCTGGGCAATGAGCAGTTCTTC
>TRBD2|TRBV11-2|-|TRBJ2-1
CASSRTSGSYNEQFF
TGTGCCAGCAGCCGGACTAGCGGCTCCTACAATGAGCAGTTCTTC
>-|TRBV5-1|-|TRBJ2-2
CASSLGGYDTGELFF
TGCGCCAGCAGCTTGGGGGGGTACGACACCGGGGAGCTGTTTTTT
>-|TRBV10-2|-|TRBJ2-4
CASRDSYGKNIQYF
TGCGCCAGCAGGGACTCTTACGGCAAAAACATTCAGTACTTC
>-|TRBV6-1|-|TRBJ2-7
CASSEGAGYLDEQYF
TGTGCCAGCAGTGAAGGCGCAGGGTATTTGGACGAGCAGTACTTC
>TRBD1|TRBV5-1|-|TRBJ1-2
CASSLVEPGQGARGYTF
TGCGCCAGCAGCTTGGTTGAACCGGGACAGGGGGCGCGTGGCTACACCTTC
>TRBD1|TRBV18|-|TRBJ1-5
CASSPSGTGAYSNQPQHF
TGTGCCAGCTCACCGTCCGGGACAGGGGCCTATAGCAATCAGCCCCAGCATTTT
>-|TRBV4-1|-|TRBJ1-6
CASSSIGRSSPLHF
TGCGCCAGCAGTAGTATCGGCAGGAGTTCACCCCTCCACTTT
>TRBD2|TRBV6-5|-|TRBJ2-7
CASSRLAREQYF
TGTGCCAGCAGCAGACTAGCGCGGGAGCAGTACTTC
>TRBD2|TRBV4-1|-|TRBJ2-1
CATKRSRGGTHEQFF
TGCGCCACCAAACGGTCACGGGGAGGGACGCATGAGCAGTTCTTC
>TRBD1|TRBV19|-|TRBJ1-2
CASSMDRGYGYTF
TGTGCCAGTAGTATGGACAGGGGTTATGGCTACACCTTC
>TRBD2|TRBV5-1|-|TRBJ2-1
CASSLRGLAGGFHDNEQFF
TGCGCCAGCAGCTTGCGTGGTCTAGCGGGAGGGTTTCACGACAATGAGCAGTTCTTC
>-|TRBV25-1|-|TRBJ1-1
CASQDEAGREAFF
TGTGCCAGCCAAGACGAGGCTGGCAGGGAGGCTTTCTTT
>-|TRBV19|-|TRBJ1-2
CASSARQSGIYGYTF
TGTGCCAGTAGTGCTCGACAGAGTGGTATCTATGGCTACACCTTC
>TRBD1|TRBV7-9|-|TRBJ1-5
CASSLGAQGDQPQHF
TGTGCCAGCAGCTTAGGAGCCCAGGGGGATCAGCCCCAGCATTTT
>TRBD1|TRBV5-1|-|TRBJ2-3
CASTPGGLGTDTQYF
TGCGCCAGCACCCCAGGGGGCCTGGGGACAGATACGCAGTATTTT
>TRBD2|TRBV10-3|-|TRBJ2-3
CAIKAGLANTDTQYF
TGTGCCATCAAGGCCGGACTAGCCAACACAGATACGCAGTATTTT
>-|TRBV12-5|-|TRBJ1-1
CASGLAGRDTEAFF
TGTGCTAGTGGTTTGGCGGGGAGGGACACTGAAGCTTTCTTT
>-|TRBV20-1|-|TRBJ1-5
CSASQGDQPQHF
TGCAGTGCTAGTCAGGGTGATCAGCCCCAGCATTTT
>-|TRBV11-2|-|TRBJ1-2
CASSFGSAGYTF
TGTGCCAGCAGCTTCGGTTCCGCTGGCTACACCTTC
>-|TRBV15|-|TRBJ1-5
CAAGRDQPQHF
TGTGCCGCAGGAAGGGATCAGCCCCAGCATTTT
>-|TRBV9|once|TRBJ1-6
CASSVGSYNSPLHF
TGTGCCAGCAGCGTAGGGTCCTATAATTCACCCCTCCACTTT
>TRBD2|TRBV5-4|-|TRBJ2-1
CASSLGAGGPSDEQFF
TGTGCCAGCAGCTTGGGAGCGGGAGGGCCTTCAGATGAGCAGTTCTTC
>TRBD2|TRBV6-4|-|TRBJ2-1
CASSVLAGYNEQFF
TGTGCCAGCAGTGTTCTAGCGGGATACAATGAGCAGTTCTTC
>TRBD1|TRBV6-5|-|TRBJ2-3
CASKTGQVRDTQYF
TGTGCCAGCAAAACAGGACAGGTTCGTGATACGCAGTATTTT
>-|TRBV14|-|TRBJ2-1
CASSPSTFRGSKQFF
TGTGCCAGCAGCCCTTCGACCTTTCGAGGCAGCAAGCAGTTCTTC
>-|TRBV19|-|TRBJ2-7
CASSEVHSYEQYF
TGTGCCAGTAGTGAGGTCCACTCCTACGAGCAGTACTTC
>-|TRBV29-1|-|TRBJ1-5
CSVGNRAEPQHF
TGCAGCGTTGGAAACAGGGCAGAGCCCCAGCATTTT
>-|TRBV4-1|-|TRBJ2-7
CASSPRDGHYEQYF
TGCGCCAGCAGCCCGCGGGACGGCCACTACGAGCAGTACTTC
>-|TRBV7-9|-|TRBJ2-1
CASSSTVSREQFF
TGTGCCAGCAGCTCGACAGTTTCCAGGGAGCAGTTCTTC
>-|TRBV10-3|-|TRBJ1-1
CAIATGGDTEAFF
TGTGCCATCGCCACGGGAGGGGACACTGAAGCTTTCTTT
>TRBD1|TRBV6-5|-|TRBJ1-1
CASSKGQGSEAFF
TGTGCCAGCAGTAAGGGACAGGGGTCTGAAGCTTTCTTT
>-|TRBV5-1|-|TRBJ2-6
CASSLQGSGANVLTF
TGCGCCAGCAGCTTGCAGGGCTCTGGGGCCAACGTCCTGACTTTC
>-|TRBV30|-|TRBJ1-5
CAWGGVANQPQHF
TGTGCCTGGGGCGGGGTGGCCAATCAGCCCCAGCATTTT
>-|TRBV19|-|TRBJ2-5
CASSPRQQETQYF
TGTGCCAGTAGTCCGCGACAGCAAGAGACCCAGTACTTC
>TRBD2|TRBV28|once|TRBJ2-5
CASSFPTSAETQYF
TGTGCCAGCAGTTTCCCGACTAGCGCCGAGACCCAGTACTTC
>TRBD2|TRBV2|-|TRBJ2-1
CASSEPGLAGRVGEQFF
TGTGCCAGCAGTGAACCGGGACTAGCGGGACGCGTGGGTGAGCAGTTCTTC
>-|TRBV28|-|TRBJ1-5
CASSLLTGLKGLGQPQHF
TGTGCCAGCAGTCTACTTACAGGTCTTAAAGGCTTGGGGCAGCCCCAGCATTTT